What follows are 12 T cell receptor beta chains derived from one specimen sequenced in a study of T cells in Graves' hyperthyroidism and ophthalmopathy. Template material for amplifying TCR beta CDR3 regions consisted of RNA transcripts. TCR CDR3 underwent first-round RT-PCR with the HTBI primer set. TCRdb redid the calling of the multiplex PCR reads with MiXCR, one entry per CDR3 protein. The data show about 400,000 distinct CDR3 sequences, about 15% seen once. The sequencing sample was made of blood. These receptors all come from a woman in her thirties with Graves' hyperthyroidism.

This clonotype appeared many times. The rearrangement links TRBV6-1 to TRBJ2-7; perhaps TRBD1 as D (5 bases). Germline V gene data show CDR1 as MNHNS and CDR2 as SASEGT. Trimming took off 5 bases at V and 3 bases at J, with 8 bases between the two ends. The CDR3 sequence is 12 residues long. CDR3 DNA sequence: TGTGCCAGCAGTTACCAGGGCTACGAGCAGTACTTC. Its translation: CASSYQGYEQYF.

Only a few counts were recorded for this clonotype. V is TRBV4-1 and J is TRBJ2-3; TRBD1 matches 9 bases. V lost 0 bases and J lost 6; bases outside the gene matches: 10. Looked up from germline, CDR1 is MGHRA and CDR2 is YSYEKL. The CDR3 totals 17 residues. This CDR3 reads CASSQDPSQGAGDTQYF. The CDR3 DNA is TGCGCCAGCAGCCAAGATCCGTCACAGGGGGCAGGGGATACGCAGTATTTT.

This clonotype was found many times. The chain employs TRBV12-3 or TRBV12-4 and TRBJ2-5, with TRBD1 matching 7 bases. The length of the CDR3 is 15 residues. V shed 6 bases, J shed 2 bases, and the junction held 9 bases outside the gene matches. CDR3 loop: CASRRHGTEQETQYF. The CDR3 nucleotides read TGTGCCAGCAGACGACACGGGACAGAACAAGAGACCCAGTACTTC.

This clonotype occurred a few times. The rearrangement links TRBV24-1 to TRBJ2-1; TRBD1 matches 8 bases. CDR3 size: 16 residues. Germline V gene data show CDR1 as KGHDR and CDR2 as SFDVKD. With V trimmed by 6 bases and J by 0 bases, 6 bases remained unmatched. CDR3 in amino acids: CATSYPGTGSYNEQFF. The CDR3 DNA is TGTGCCACCAGTTACCCCGGGACAGGCTCCTACAATGAGCAGTTCTTC.

This clonotype occurred many times. The rearrangement joins TRBV3-1 to TRBJ2-5; TRBD2 matches 10 bases. Germline V lookup: CDR1 LGHDT, CDR2 YNNKEL (reference sequence). V dropped 1 base and J dropped 2; count of bases not matched to a gene: 7. This CDR3 comprises 17 residues. DNA for the CDR3: TGTGCCAGCAGCCAAGTTTTGATAGCGGGAGGACAAGAGACCCAGTACTTC. It translates to CASSQVLIAGGQETQYF.

This clonotype was observed many times. This rearrangement joins TRBV6-2 or TRBV6-3 to TRBJ2-3; D call uncertain. The CDR3 extends over 12 amino acids. Germline values: CDR1 MNHEY, CDR2 SVGEGT. The germline V and J ends were trimmed by 6 bases and 3 bases, with 7 bases remaining between them. CDR3 protein: CASRPRTDTQYF. The CDR3 DNA sequence: TGTGCCAGCAGACCGCGGACAGATACGCAGTATTTT.

This clonotype was recorded at least ten times. The rearrangement uses TRBV3-1 and TRBJ2-1; perhaps D is TRBD1 or TRBD2 (6 bases each). CDR1 is LGHDT and CDR2 is YNNKEL in the germline V gene (reference sequence). V gave up 2 bases and J gave up 0 bases, with 11 bases separating them. The CDR3 runs 16 residues. The CDR3: CASSQTGGSSYNEQFF. CDR3 DNA sequence: TGTGCCAGCAGCCAAACCGGGGGCAGCTCCTACAATGAGCAGTTCTTC.

CDR3 protein: CASSPQTSSYEQYF. The CDR3 bases are TGCGCCAGCAGCCCACAGACTAGCTCCTACGAGCAGTACTTC. The chain uses TRBV5-1 and TRBJ2-7, with D perhaps TRBD2 (6 bases). CDR1 and CDR2 (germline): SGHRS, YFSETQ. This CDR3 comprises 14 residues. With 4 bases removed from V and 0 bases from J, the gap between germline ends came to 11 bases. Based on the CDR3 plus reference TRBV5-1 and TRBJ2-7, the full variable domain is KAGVTQTPRYLIKTRGQQVTLSCSPISGHRSVSWYQQTPGQGLQFLFEYFSETQRNKGNFPGRFSGRQFSNSRSEMNVSTLELGDSALYLCASSPQTSSYEQYFGPGTRLTVT.

This clonotype was recorded many times. The V gene is TRBV28, the J gene TRBJ2-1; 9 positions match TRBD1. Germline values: CDR1 MDHEN, CDR2 SYDVKM. The CDR3 is 15 residues long. J was trimmed by 4 bases and V by 3 bases; bases with no gene match: 4. CDR3 amino acids: CASSLRDRVYNEQFF. The CDR3 bases are TGTGCCAGCAGTTTGAGGGACAGGGTTTACAATGAGCAGTTCTTC. Together with reference TRBV28 and TRBJ2-1, the CDR3 gives the full variable domain: DVKVTQSSRYLVKRTGEKVFLECVQDMDHENMFWYRQDPGLGLRLIYFSYDVKMKEKGDIPEGYSVSREKKERFSLILESASTNQTSMYLCASSLRDRVYNEQFFGPGTRLTVL.

This clonotype was seen at least ten times. J is TRBJ2-1 and V is TRBV12-3 or TRBV12-4; 8 nucleotides align to TRBD1. This CDR3 is 14 amino acids long. The ends lost 4 bases at V and 8 bases at J; junction bases unmatched: 7. CDR3 bases: TGTGCCAGCAGTTCTCGGACAGGGCGCCATGAGCAGTTCTTC. Protein product: CASSSRTGRHEQFF.

This clonotype was observed a handful of times. V and J are TRBV29-1 and TRBJ1-1; D gene uncertain. The CDR3 sequence is 12 residues long. Trimming stripped 3 bases from V and 1 base from J, with 6 bases between. The germline V gene has CDR1 SQVTM and CDR2 ANQGSEA. The CDR3 DNA is TGCAGCGTTGACAGAACGAACACTGAAGCTTTCTTT. This translates into CSVDRTNTEAFF. The entire variable domain, with the rest obtained from reference TRBV29-1 and TRBJ1-1, is as follows: SAVISQKPSRDICQRGTSLTIQCQVDSQVTMMFWYRQQPGQSLTLIATANQGSEATYESGFVIDKFPISRPNLTFSTLTVSNMSPEDSSIYLCSVDRTNTEAFFGQGTRLTVV.

This clonotype was counted between two and nine times. This chain joins TRBV4-1 and TRBJ1-1; D gene ambiguous. V was clipped by 0 bases and J by 1 base, with 6 bases between them. The CDR3 runs to 14 residues. The V gene's germline CDR1 is MGHRA and CDR2 YSYEKL. The CDR3 spells CASSQDQQNTEAFF. The CDR3, as DNA: TGCGCCAGCAGCCAAGATCAACAGAACACTGAAGCTTTCTTT.